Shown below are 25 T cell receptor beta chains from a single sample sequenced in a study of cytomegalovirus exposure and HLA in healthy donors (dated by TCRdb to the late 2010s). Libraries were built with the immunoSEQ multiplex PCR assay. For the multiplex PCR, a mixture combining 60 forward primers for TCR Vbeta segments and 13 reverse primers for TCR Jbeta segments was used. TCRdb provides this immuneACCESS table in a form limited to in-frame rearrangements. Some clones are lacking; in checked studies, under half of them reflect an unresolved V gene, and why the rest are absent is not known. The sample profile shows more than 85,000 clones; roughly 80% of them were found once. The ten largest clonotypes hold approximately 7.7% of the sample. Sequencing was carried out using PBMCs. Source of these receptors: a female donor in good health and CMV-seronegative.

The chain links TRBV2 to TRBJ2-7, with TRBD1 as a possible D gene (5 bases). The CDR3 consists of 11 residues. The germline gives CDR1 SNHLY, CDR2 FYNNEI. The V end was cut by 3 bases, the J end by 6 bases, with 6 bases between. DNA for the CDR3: TGTGCCAGCAGTGAGACAGCCGAGCAGTACTTC. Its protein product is CASSETAEQYF.

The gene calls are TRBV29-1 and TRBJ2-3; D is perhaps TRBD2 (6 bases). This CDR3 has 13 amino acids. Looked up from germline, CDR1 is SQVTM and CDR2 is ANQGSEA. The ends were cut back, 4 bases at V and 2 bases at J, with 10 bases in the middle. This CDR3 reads CSVGWEVTDTQYF. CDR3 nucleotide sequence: TGCAGCGTTGGCTGGGAGGTCACAGATACGCAGTATTTT.

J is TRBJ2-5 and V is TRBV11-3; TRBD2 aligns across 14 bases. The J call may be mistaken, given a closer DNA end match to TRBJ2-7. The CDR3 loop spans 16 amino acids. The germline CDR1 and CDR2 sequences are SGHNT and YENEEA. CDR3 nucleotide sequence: TGTGCCAGCAGCCAGGGACTAGCGGGAGTTCACCACGAGCAGTACTTC. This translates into CASSQGLAGVHHEQYF.

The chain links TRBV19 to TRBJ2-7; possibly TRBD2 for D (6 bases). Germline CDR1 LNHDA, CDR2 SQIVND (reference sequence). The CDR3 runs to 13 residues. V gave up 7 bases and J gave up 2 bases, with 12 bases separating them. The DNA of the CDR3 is TGTGCCAGTACGGAGGGTTCCCCCTACGAGCAGTACTTC. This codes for CASTEGSPYEQYF.

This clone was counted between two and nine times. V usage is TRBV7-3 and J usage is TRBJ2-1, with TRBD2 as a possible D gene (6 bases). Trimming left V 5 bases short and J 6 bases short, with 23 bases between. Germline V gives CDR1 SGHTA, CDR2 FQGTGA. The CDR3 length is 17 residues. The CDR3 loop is CASSPNARLVAPNEQFF. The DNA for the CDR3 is TGTGCCAGCAGCCCTAACGCTAGACTAGTGGCCCCCAATGAGCAGTTCTTC. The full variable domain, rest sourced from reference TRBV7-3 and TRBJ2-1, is GAGVSQTPSNKVTEKGKYVELRCDPISGHTALYWYRQSLGQGPEFLIYFQGTGAADDSGLPNDRFFAVRPEGSVSTLKIQRTERGDSAVYLCASSPNARLVAPNEQFFGPGTRLTVL.

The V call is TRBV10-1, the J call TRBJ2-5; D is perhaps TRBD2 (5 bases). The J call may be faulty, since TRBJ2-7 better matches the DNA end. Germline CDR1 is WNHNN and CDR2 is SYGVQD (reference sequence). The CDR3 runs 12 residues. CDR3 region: CASSKRADEQYF. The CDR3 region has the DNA TGCGCCAGCAGCAAAAGAGCGGACGAGCAGTACTTC.

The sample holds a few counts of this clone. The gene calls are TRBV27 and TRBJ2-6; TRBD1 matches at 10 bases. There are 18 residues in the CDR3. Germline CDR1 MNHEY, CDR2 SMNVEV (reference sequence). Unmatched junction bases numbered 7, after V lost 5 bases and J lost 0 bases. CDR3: CASSPRTGGNSGANVLTF. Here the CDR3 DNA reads TGTGCCAGCAGTCCTAGGACAGGGGGTAACTCTGGGGCCAACGTCCTGACTTTC.

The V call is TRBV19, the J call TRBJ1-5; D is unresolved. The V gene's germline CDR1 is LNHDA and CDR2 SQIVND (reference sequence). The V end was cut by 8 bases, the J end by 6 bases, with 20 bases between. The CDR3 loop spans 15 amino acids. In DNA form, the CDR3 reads TGTGCCAGTCATAGTGTCCAGACGGGAGTTCAGCCCCAGCATTTT. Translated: CASHSVQTGVQPQHF.

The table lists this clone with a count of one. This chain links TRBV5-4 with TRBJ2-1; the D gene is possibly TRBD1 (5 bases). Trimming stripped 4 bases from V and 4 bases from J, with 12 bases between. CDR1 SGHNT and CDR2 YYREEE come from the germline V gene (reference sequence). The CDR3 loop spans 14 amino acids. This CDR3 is CASSPVTGYNEQFF. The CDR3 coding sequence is TGTGCCAGCAGCCCGGTCACAGGTTACAATGAGCAGTTCTTC.

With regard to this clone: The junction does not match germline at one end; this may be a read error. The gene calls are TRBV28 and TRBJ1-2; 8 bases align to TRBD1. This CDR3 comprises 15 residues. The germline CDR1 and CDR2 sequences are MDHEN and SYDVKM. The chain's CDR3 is CASSSQGEANYGYIF. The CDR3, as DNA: TGTGCCAGCAGTTCACAGGGGGAGGCTAACTATGGCTACATCTTC.

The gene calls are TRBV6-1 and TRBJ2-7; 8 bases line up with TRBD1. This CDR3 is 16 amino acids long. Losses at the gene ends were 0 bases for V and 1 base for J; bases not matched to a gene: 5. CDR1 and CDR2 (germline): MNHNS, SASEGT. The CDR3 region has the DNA TGTGCCAGCAGTGAAGCGCTAACAGGGGGTTCCTACGAGCAGTACTTC. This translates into CASSEALTGGSYEQYF.

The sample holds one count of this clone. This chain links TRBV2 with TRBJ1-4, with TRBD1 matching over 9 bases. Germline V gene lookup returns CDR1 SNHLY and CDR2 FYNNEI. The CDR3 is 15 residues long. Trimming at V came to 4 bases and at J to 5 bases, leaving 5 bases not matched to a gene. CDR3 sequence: CASSAHRGQNEKLFF. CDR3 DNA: TGTGCCAGCAGTGCACACAGGGGGCAGAATGAAAAACTGTTTTTT. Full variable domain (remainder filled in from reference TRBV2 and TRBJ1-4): EPEVTQTPSHQVTQMGQEVILRCVPISNHLYFYWYRQILGQKVEFLVSFYNNEISEKSEIFDDQFSVERPDGSNFTLKIRSTKLEDSAMYFCASSAHRGQNEKLFFGSGTQLSVL.

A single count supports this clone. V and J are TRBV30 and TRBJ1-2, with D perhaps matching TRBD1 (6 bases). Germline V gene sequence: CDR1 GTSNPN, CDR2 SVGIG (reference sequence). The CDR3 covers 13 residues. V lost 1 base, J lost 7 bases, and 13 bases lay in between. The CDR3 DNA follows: TGTGCCTGGAGTGAGCAGGGGTTGGGTGGCTACACCTTC. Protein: CAWSEQGLGGYTF.

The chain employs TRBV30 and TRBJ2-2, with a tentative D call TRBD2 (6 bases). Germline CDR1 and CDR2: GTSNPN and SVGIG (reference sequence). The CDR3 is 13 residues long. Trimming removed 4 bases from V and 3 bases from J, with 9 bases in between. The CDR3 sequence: CAWNGGYTGELFF. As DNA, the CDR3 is TGTGCCTGGAATGGGGGGTACACCGGGGAGCTGTTTTTT.

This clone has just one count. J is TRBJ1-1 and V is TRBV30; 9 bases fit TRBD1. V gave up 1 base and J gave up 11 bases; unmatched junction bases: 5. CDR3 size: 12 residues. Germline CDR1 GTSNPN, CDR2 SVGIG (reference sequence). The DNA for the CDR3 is TGTGCCTGGAGTGGGGACAGGGATGACGCTTTCTTT. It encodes CAWSGDRDDAFF.

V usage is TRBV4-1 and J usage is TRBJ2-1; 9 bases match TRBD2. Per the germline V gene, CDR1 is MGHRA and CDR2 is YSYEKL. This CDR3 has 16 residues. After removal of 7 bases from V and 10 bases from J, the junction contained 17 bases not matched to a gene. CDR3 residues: CASTQKIQREAGEQFF. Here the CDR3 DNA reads TGCGCCAGCACGCAAAAGATCCAGCGGGAGGCTGGGGAGCAGTTCTTC.

The CDR3 region has the DNA TGTGCCAGCAGCCAAGCCAGGGGGCGATTTGACTATGGCTACACCTTC. Amino acid sequence: CASSQARGRFDYGYTF. The rearrangement uses TRBV14 and TRBJ1-2, with TRBD1 identical over 8 bases. V lost 1 base, J lost 3 bases, and 7 bases stayed unmatched. The CDR3 consists of 16 residues. Germline CDR1 is SGHDN and CDR2 is FVKESK.

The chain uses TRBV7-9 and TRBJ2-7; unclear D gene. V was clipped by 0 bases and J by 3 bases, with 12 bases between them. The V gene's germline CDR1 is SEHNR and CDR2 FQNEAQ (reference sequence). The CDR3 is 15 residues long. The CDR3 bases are TGTGCCAGCAGCTTAGCGCGCGGCCTAATCTACGAGCAGTACTTC. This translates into CASSLARGLIYEQYF. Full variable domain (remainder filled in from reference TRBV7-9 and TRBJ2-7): DTGVSQNPRHKITKRGQNVTFRCDPISEHNRLYWYRQTLGQGPEFLTYFQNEAQLEKSRLLSDRFSAERPKGSFSTLEIQRTEQGDSAMYLCASSLARGLIYEQYFGPGTRLTVT.

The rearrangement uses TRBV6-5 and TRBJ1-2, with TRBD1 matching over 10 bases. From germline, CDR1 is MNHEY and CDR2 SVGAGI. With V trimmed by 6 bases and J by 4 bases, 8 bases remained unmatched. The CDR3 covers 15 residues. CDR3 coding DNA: TGTGCCAGCAGCGGGGGCCGGGACAGGGGCTATGGCTACACCTTC. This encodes CASSGGRDRGYGYTF.

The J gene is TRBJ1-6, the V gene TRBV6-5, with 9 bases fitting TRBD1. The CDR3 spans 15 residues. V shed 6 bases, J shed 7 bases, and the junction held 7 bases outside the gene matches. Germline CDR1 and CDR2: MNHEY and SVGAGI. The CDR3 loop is CASRPSGTGNSPLHF. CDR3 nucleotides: TGTGCCAGCAGACCTTCCGGGACAGGGAATTCACCCCTCCACTTT.

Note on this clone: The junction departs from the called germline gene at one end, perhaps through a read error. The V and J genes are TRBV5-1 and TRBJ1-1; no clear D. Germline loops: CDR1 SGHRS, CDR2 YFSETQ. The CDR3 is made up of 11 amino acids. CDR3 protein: CASIHNSEAFF. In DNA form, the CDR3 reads TGCGCCAGCATCCACAACAGTGAAGCTTTCTTT.

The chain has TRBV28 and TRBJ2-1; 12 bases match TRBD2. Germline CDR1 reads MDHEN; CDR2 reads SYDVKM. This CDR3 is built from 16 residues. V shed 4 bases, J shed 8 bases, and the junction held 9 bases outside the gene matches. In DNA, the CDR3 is TGTGCCAGCAGTTCCCATCTAGCGGGAGGGCCCGATGAGCAGTTCTTC. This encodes CASSSHLAGGPDEQFF.

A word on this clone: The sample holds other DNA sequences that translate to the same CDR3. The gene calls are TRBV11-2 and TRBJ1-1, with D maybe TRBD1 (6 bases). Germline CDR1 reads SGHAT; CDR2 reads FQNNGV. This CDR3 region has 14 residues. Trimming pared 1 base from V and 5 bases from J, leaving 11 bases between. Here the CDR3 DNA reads TGTGCCAGCAGCTTAGCGGGGGGGCGGACTGAAGCTTTCTTT. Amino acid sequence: CASSLAGGRTEAFF.

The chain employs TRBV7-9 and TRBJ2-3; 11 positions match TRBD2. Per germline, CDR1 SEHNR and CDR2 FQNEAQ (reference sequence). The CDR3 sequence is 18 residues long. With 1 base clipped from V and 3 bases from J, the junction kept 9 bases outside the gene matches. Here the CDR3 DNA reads TGTGCCAGCAGCTTAGTATCTTCTAGCGGGGGGATGACAGATACGCAGTATTTT. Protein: CASSLVSSSGGMTDTQYF. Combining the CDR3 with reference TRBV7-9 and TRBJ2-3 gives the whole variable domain DTGVSQNPRHKITKRGQNVTFRCDPISEHNRLYWYRQTLGQGPEFLTYFQNEAQLEKSRLLSDRFSAERPKGSFSTLEIQRTEQGDSAMYLCASSLVSSSGGMTDTQYFGPGTRLTVL.

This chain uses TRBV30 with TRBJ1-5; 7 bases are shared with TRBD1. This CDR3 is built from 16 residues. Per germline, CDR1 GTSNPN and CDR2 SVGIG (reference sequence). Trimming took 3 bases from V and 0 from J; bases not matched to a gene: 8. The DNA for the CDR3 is TGTGCCTGGAGGACAGGGATGGGATCTAGCAATCAGCCCCAGCATTTT. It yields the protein CAWRTGMGSSNQPQHF.